Below, 7 T cell receptor beta chains from the same sample are listed, as sequenced in a study of cytomegalovirus exposure and HLA in healthy donors. Use of 60 Vbeta and 13 Jbeta primers characterized the PCR. Sequenced by immunoSEQ multiplex PCR; TCRdb stores in-frame clones only, minus some. The sample comprises 70,000 to 95,000 clones, roughly 80% of which are singletons, and under 15% rests with the top ten. What was sequenced was PBMCs. These TCRs come from a human donor in good health.

V and J are TRBV19 and TRBJ2-5; 7 positions match TRBD1. Germline assignment: CDR1 LNHDA and CDR2 SQIVND (reference sequence). The CDR3 is 14 residues long. The V and J ends lost 1 base and 5 bases, in that order; junction bases with no gene match: 4. The CDR3 loop reads CASSIGGGAETQYF. The CDR3 DNA follows: TGTGCCAGTAGTATAGGAGGGGGCGCGGAGACCCAGTACTTC.

This clone was picked up one time. The rearrangement links TRBV6-5 to TRBJ1-1; TRBD1 matches at 7 bases. Germline loops: CDR1 MNHEY, CDR2 SVGAGI. The CDR3 covers 14 residues. Unmatched junction bases numbered 9, after V lost 6 bases and J lost 5 bases. In DNA form, the CDR3 reads TGTGCCAGCAGCTACGGGACAGAGGCAACTGAAGCTTTCTTT. Translation gives CASSYGTEATEAFF.

The chain carries TRBV9 and TRBJ2-2, with a tentative D call TRBD2 (7 bases). The CDR3 is 15 residues long. V lost 4 bases, J lost 5 bases, and 15 bases lay in between. Germline CDR1 SGDLS, CDR2 YYNGEE. Here the CDR3 reads CASSSRGAGTGELFF. The CDR3 DNA is TGTGCCAGCAGCTCCCGGGGGGCTGGGACCGGGGAGCTGTTTTTT.

The chain couples TRBV6-6 to TRBJ1-5; TRBD1 is a possible D gene (5 bases). The CDR3 sequence is 14 residues long. Trimming left V 2 bases short and J 3 bases short, with 8 bases between. Germline CDR1 reads MNHNY; CDR2 reads SVGAGI (reference sequence). CDR3 sequence: CASSYTQDNQPQHF. DNA for the CDR3: TGTGCCAGCAGTTACACACAGGACAATCAGCCCCAGCATTTT.

The gene calls are TRBV2 and TRBJ2-7, with D possibly matching TRBD1 (6 bases). This CDR3 comprises 16 residues. From germline, CDR1 is SNHLY and CDR2 FYNNEI. Trimming pared 2 bases from V and 1 base from J, leaving 15 bases between. The CDR3 is CASSENPAGDSYEQYF. The CDR3 DNA reads as TGTGCCAGCAGTGAAAATCCCGCAGGGGATTCCTACGAGCAGTACTTC.

The genes are TRBV7-8 and TRBJ2-3, with 16 bases that match TRBD2. CDR3 length: 17 amino acids. Trimming removed 4 bases from V and 5 bases from J; junction bases left unmatched: 6. Germline loops: CDR1 SGHVS, CDR2 FQNEAQ. CDR3 sequence (DNA): TGTGCCAGCAGCTCGGGACTAGCGGGGGGGCAACGAGATACGCAGTATTTT. This translates into CASSSGLAGGQRDTQYF.

This rearrangement joins TRBV2 to TRBJ2-7; 10 bases match TRBD1. The germline gives CDR1 SNHLY, CDR2 FYNNEI. The CDR3 sequence is 15 residues long. V was pared by 7 bases and J by 9 bases, with 15 bases of the junction left unmatched. The CDR3, as DNA: TGTGCCAGCACCGACCTAGGGACAGGGGCTAGGGGGCAGTACTTC. Its translation: CASTDLGTGARGQYF.